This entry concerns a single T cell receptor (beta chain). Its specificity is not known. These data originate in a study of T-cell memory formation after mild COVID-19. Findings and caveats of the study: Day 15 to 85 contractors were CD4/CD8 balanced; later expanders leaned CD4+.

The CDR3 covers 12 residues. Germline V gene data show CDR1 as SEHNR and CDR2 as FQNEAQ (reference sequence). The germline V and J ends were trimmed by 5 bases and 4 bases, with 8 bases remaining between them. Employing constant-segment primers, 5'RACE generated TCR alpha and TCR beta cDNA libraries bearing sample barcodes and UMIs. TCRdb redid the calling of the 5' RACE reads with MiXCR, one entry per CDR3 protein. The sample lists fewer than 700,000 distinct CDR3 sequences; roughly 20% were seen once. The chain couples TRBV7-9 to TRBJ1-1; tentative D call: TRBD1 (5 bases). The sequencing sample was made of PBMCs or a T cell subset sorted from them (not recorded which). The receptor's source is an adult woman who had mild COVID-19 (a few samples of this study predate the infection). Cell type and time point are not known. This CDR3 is CASSKGVTEAFF. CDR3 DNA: TGTGCCAGCAGCAAAGGGGTCACTGAAGCTTTCTTT.